A selection of T cell receptor beta chains follows, all from one sample in a study of T cell repertoires in cytomegalovirus infection. TCRdb used MiXCR to reprocess the reads, holding one entry per CDR3 protein. The table has 450,000 to 600,000 distinct CDR3 sequences, more than 30% seen once. These receptors' antigens are unknown. Sequenced material: cultured PBMCs, taken from culture after CMV antigen stimulation. The receptors originated from a human donor in good health (CMV status not recorded). Some clones in this sample may be carry-over from other donors' samples. Both conserved end residues are part of each CDR3. Each record gives: V gene, D gene, CDR3 length, clone size, J gene, CDR3 DNA, CDR3 protein. The D gene is left open where the match is weak. Size values are once, few and many counts, or a class for expanded clones, and some rows have none.

v_gene: TRBV15
d_gene: NA
len: 15
abundance: NA
j_gene: TRBJ2-5
CDR3nt: TGTGCCACCAGCAGAGATGCCGGCGGCCAAGAGACCCAGTACTTC
CDR3aa: CATSRDAGGQETQYF

v_gene: TRBV7-9
d_gene: NA
len: 14
abundance: NA
j_gene: TRBJ2-2
CDR3nt: TGTGCCAGCAGTCGGGGTGTAAACACCGGGGAGCTGTTTTTT
CDR3aa: CASSRGVNTGELFF

v_gene: TRBV5-1
d_gene: TRBD1
len: 16
abundance: few
j_gene: TRBJ1-5
CDR3nt: TGCGCCAGCAGCTTGGATGCAGGGGGGGGAAGTCAGCCCCAGCATTTT
CDR3aa: CASSLDAGGGSQPQHF

v_gene: TRBV6-8
d_gene: NA
len: 14
abundance: NA
j_gene: TRBJ1-2
CDR3nt: TGTGCCAGCAGTTATCAGGGCACTAGTAGGGGCTACACCTTC
CDR3aa: CASSYQGTSRGYTF

v_gene: TRBV7-2
d_gene: TRBD1
len: 16
abundance: few
j_gene: TRBJ1-5
CDR3nt: TGTGCCAGCAGCTCAATTGACAGGGGAGGGGGTCAGCCCCAGCATTTT
CDR3aa: CASSSIDRGGGQPQHF

v_gene: TRBV7-2
d_gene: NA
len: 15
abundance: many
j_gene: TRBJ2-3
CDR3nt: TGTGCCAGCAGCCTTCGGGGCGGTAGCACAGATACGCAGTATTTT
CDR3aa: CASSLRGGSTDTQYF

v_gene: TRBV7-2
d_gene: NA
len: 14
abundance: NA
j_gene: TRBJ1-2
CDR3nt: TGTGCCAGCAGCTACACGGTTCTCCTCTATGGCTACACCTTC
CDR3aa: CASSYTVLLYGYTF

v_gene: TRBV6-2/TRBV6-3
d_gene: NA
len: 15
abundance: NA
j_gene: TRBJ1-1
CDR3nt: TGTGCCAGCAGTTATGGGTACTACATGAACACTGAAGCTTTCTTT
CDR3aa: CASSYGYYMNTEAFF

v_gene: TRBV7-2
d_gene: NA
len: 15
abundance: NA
j_gene: TRBJ2-4
CDR3nt: TGTGCCAGCAGCCTAGGGCCGGCCGGAGAGGACATTCAGTACTTC
CDR3aa: CASSLGPAGEDIQYF

v_gene: TRBV2
d_gene: TRBD1
len: 15
abundance: once
j_gene: TRBJ1-4
CDR3nt: TGTGCCAGCAGTGAAGGAGAGGGGGCTGGGGAAAAACTGTTTTTT
CDR3aa: CASSEGEGAGEKLFF

v_gene: TRBV7-2
d_gene: NA
len: 13
abundance: many
j_gene: TRBJ2-5
CDR3nt: TGTGCCAGCAGCGGAGACGGGTTAGAGACCCAGTACTTC
CDR3aa: CASSGDGLETQYF

v_gene: TRBV7-2
d_gene: NA
len: 16
abundance: NA
j_gene: TRBJ2-5
CDR3nt: TGTGCCAGCAGCTTAACTTCGGGAGCCGGAGGAGAGACCCAGTACTTC
CDR3aa: CASSLTSGAGGETQYF

v_gene: TRBV25-1
d_gene: TRBD1
len: 14
abundance: few
j_gene: TRBJ2-5
CDR3nt: TGTGCCAGCAGTGTCGACAGGGGTGGTGAGACCCAGTACTTC
CDR3aa: CASSVDRGGETQYF

v_gene: TRBV29-1
d_gene: NA
len: 14
abundance: NA
j_gene: TRBJ2-2
CDR3nt: TGCAGCGTTGATGTACTGCGGAACACCGGGGAGCTGTTTTTT
CDR3aa: CSVDVLRNTGELFF

v_gene: TRBV7-6
d_gene: TRBD2
len: 15
abundance: few
j_gene: TRBJ2-1
CDR3nt: TGTGCCAGCAGCTTAGACGGTAGCGGGTTCTATGAGCAGTTCTTC
CDR3aa: CASSLDGSGFYEQFF

v_gene: TRBV20-1
d_gene: NA
len: 14
abundance: many
j_gene: TRBJ1-5
CDR3nt: TGCAGTGCTTCGGTCGGGGGTTGGAATCAGCCCCAGCATTTT
CDR3aa: CSASVGGWNQPQHF

v_gene: TRBV19
d_gene: TRBD2
len: 17
abundance: NA
j_gene: TRBJ2-3
CDR3nt: TGTGCCACCTCCGAGCGGGGAACAAGTGGGAGCACAGATACGCAGTATTTT
CDR3aa: CATSERGTSGSTDTQYF

v_gene: TRBV4-1
d_gene: TRBD2
len: 15
abundance: NA
j_gene: TRBJ2-1
CDR3nt: TGCGCCAGCAGCCAAGGGACTAGCGGGAGGGATCAGCAGTTCTTC
CDR3aa: CASSQGTSGRDQQFF

v_gene: TRBV19
d_gene: NA
len: 17
abundance: few
j_gene: TRBJ1-3
CDR3nt: TGTGCCAGTACCATAGGGGCAGATCGCGGCTCTGGAAACACCATATATTTT
CDR3aa: CASTIGADRGSGNTIYF

v_gene: TRBV6-6
d_gene: TRBD1
len: 13
abundance: NA
j_gene: TRBJ2-5
CDR3nt: TGTGCCAGCAGTTCACAGGGGCTGGAGACCCAGTACTTC
CDR3aa: CASSSQGLETQYF

v_gene: TRBV7-8
d_gene: TRBD1
len: 16
abundance: many
j_gene: TRBJ2-3
CDR3nt: TGTGCCAGCAGCTCAACCGGGACAGGGGCCCCGAATACGCAGTATTTT
CDR3aa: CASSSTGTGAPNTQYF

v_gene: TRBV10-3
d_gene: NA
len: 13
abundance: NA
j_gene: TRBJ2-7
CDR3nt: TGTGCCATCAGTCGACAGGAGGTTGCCGAGCAGTACTTC
CDR3aa: CAISRQEVAEQYF

v_gene: TRBV7-2
d_gene: NA
len: 14
abundance: NA
j_gene: TRBJ1-4
CDR3nt: TGTGCCAGCAGCTTGCCGGGACGGCCTGAAAAACTGTTTTTT
CDR3aa: CASSLPGRPEKLFF

v_gene: TRBV6-2/TRBV6-3
d_gene: TRBD2
len: 17
abundance: NA
j_gene: TRBJ2-1
CDR3nt: TGTGCCAGCAGTTACCCCGGGACTAGCGGCATCTACAATGAGCAGTTCTTC
CDR3aa: CASSYPGTSGIYNEQFF

v_gene: TRBV4-1
d_gene: NA
len: 17
abundance: few
j_gene: TRBJ1-2
CDR3nt: TGCGCCAGCAGCCAAGAAGCTACATGGCAGGGGAGTCATGGCTACACCTTC
CDR3aa: CASSQEATWQGSHGYTF

v_gene: TRBV27
d_gene: NA
len: 14
abundance: few
j_gene: TRBJ1-1
CDR3nt: TGTGCCAGCAGTTTACAGGGGTCACTCGGAGAAGCTTTCTTT
CDR3aa: CASSLQGSLGEAFF

v_gene: TRBV18
d_gene: NA
len: 13
abundance: NA
j_gene: TRBJ2-4
CDR3nt: TGTGCCAGCTCACCACCGGGTAAAAACATTCAGTACTTC
CDR3aa: CASSPPGKNIQYF

v_gene: TRBV7-6
d_gene: NA
len: 14
abundance: many
j_gene: TRBJ2-1
CDR3nt: TGTGCCAGCAGCCGGACAGAGGGTTACAATGAGCAGTTCTTC
CDR3aa: CASSRTEGYNEQFF

v_gene: TRBV7-6
d_gene: TRBD2
len: 15
abundance: few
j_gene: TRBJ2-1
CDR3nt: TGTGCCAGCAGCCAGCCAGGGACTAGCGGTAATGAGCAGTTCTTC
CDR3aa: CASSQPGTSGNEQFF

v_gene: TRBV27
d_gene: NA
len: 15
abundance: NA
j_gene: TRBJ2-7
CDR3nt: TGTGCCAGCAGTTTTGGGGCGGGAACCCAATACGAGCAGTACTTC
CDR3aa: CASSFGAGTQYEQYF

v_gene: TRBV28
d_gene: NA
len: 16
abundance: few
j_gene: TRBJ1-2
CDR3nt: TGTGCCAGCAGTTTAATCGAGCGCCTCACCTCCTATGGCTACACCTTC
CDR3aa: CASSLIERLTSYGYTF

v_gene: TRBV7-2
d_gene: NA
len: 12
abundance: NA
j_gene: TRBJ2-1
CDR3nt: TGTGCCAGCAGCTTATATGGAAGCGGGCAGTTCTTC
CDR3aa: CASSLYGSGQFF

v_gene: TRBV5-1
d_gene: TRBD2
len: 14
abundance: few
j_gene: TRBJ2-5
CDR3nt: TGCGCCAGCAAACGGGGGGTGACTTCAGAGACCCAGTACTTC
CDR3aa: CASKRGVTSETQYF

v_gene: TRBV5-4
d_gene: TRBD1
len: 13
abundance: NA
j_gene: TRBJ1-2
CDR3nt: TGTGCCAGCAGCGGGGACAGCATGTATGGCTACACCTTC
CDR3aa: CASSGDSMYGYTF